Listed here is a single T cell receptor (beta chain). Its matching antigen is unknown. Other DNA sequences in this sample translate to the same CDR3. These data belong to a study of shared clonotypes between healthy human individuals. General study results and limits: The researchers took only blood, and tissue repertoires probably look different.

Every contributor of samples was a Caucasian grown-up residing in Nashville, Tennessee. Each unsorted PBMC replicate got 300 ng genomic DNA, around 30,000 genomes. In the authors' methods: For the immunoSEQ data, sequences were junction-only without quality scores, so filtering differed. Sequencing used immunoSEQ multiplex PCR; TCRdb keeps in-frame clones, though not all of them. V, J and clone size are taken as reported in that table, and D and trimming were inferred from the DNA itself. The data show under 600,000 clones, with about 75% seen just once and approximately 12% held by the top ten. Germline V lookup: CDR1 SGHRS, CDR2 YFSETQ. The CDR3 runs 14 residues. The germline V and J ends were trimmed by 5 bases and 3 bases, with 15 bases remaining between them.

This rearrangement joins TRBV5-1 to TRBJ2-7; possible D gene TRBD2, 6 bases. Sequencing was performed on PBMCs. The sequence was obtained from a woman aged 40-49 years in good health. Some clones in this sample may be carry-over from other donors' samples. The CDR3: CASSPGTGGYEQYF. As DNA, the CDR3 is TGCGCCAGCAGTCCCGGGACTGGGGGCTACGAGCAGTACTTC.